These T cell receptor beta chains were read from a single sample in a study of blood T cells in healthy people across ages. TCRdb itself ran the 5' RACE reads through MiXCR, one entry per CDR3 protein. In the table there are roughly 1,500,000 distinct CDR3 sequences, about 32% of which are singletons. Specimen: blood. The receptors shown here come from a woman in her twenties or thirties in good health. Both conserved end residues are part of each CDR3.

TRBJ2-7,TRBV7-6,CASSTNDEQYF
TRBJ2-7,TRBV11-1,CASSLGGPQHTQYF
TRBJ2-5,TRBV30,CAWSYQVETQYF
TRBJ2-1,TRBV27,CAGPSPGTGSGNEQFF
TRBJ1-5,TRBV20-1,CSASRTGNQPQHF
TRBJ2-1,TRBV4-1,CASSQDPASVSSYNEQFF
TRBJ2-3,TRBV29-1,CSVVGRYTDTQYF
TRBJ2-4,TRBV4-1,CASSQGQGKDIQYF
TRBJ2-5,TRBV6-5,CASSQTTGVEETQYF
TRBJ2-3,TRBV20-1,CSASHGTGNADTQYF
TRBJ2-3,TRBV9,CASSRGAQVRTDTQYF
TRBJ2-7,TRBV20-1,CSASFSLLTSGKTYEQYF
TRBJ2-1,TRBV9,CASAGQGRSEQFF
TRBJ2-5,TRBV6-1,CASSAGQLSEQYF
TRBJ2-3,TRBV7-9,CASTPDTQYF
TRBJ1-2,TRBV6-2/TRBV6-3,CASQSLGLMNYGYTF
TRBJ2-7,TRBV14,CASSPAGTGGAGYF
TRBJ1-2,TRBV27,CASSSRSAGGISYGYTF
TRBJ1-2,TRBV25-1,CASGGQGVGGYTF
TRBJ2-3,TRBV29-1,CSVVRDREKGTDTQYF
TRBJ1-1,TRBV9,CASSVGPGGNTEAFF
-,TRBV20-1,CSVQVGLLNEQYF
TRBJ2-7,TRBV30,CAWSQDRGFYEQYF
TRBJ1-2,TRBV20-1,CSARNLYLSNYGYTF
TRBJ2-7,TRBV29-1,CSVAGGEIYEQYF
TRBJ1-2,TRBV29-1,CSVEGTVEQYGYTF
TRBJ1-5,TRBV6-1,CASMNEDRDNQPQHF
TRBJ2-3,TRBV21-1,CAGSKGWDTQYF
TRBJ1-2,TRBV27,CASNEQGSNYGYTF
TRBJ1-5,TRBV2,CASSEAWGNQPQHF
TRBJ1-6,TRBV4-2,CASSLTRSSYNSPLHF
TRBJ2-2,TRBV5-1,CASSLGGTGELFF
TRBJ1-1,TRBV27,CASSTLTAENTEAFF
TRBJ1-1,TRBV12-3/TRBV12-4,CASSFLPPGAFF
TRBJ2-5,TRBV5-1,CASSLRSEETQYF
TRBJ1-6,TRBV25-1,CASNFGDRVHF
TRBJ2-5,TRBV7-9,CASSLEGTKETQYF
TRBJ1-6,TRBV7-8,CASSLGVNSPLHF
TRBJ2-1,TRBV11-2,CASRGYSGSTYNEQFF
TRBJ2-7,TRBV5-1,CASSLASIAHEQYF
TRBJ1-1,TRBV10-2,CASAPGLGVTEAFF
TRBJ2-5,TRBV3-1,CASSAGTFQETQYF
TRBJ1-5,TRBV6-2/TRBV6-3,CASSPTGAGSNQPQHF
TRBJ1-2,TRBV5-1,CASSHASSTAANYGYTF
TRBJ1-2,TRBV7-9,CASSWGQGDNGYTF
TRBJ2-2,TRBV3-1,CASSQVEGFTAGELFF
TRBJ2-3,TRBV9,CASSVSFGESQYF
TRBJ2-7,TRBV20-1,CSVSQSPYEQYF
TRBJ2-5,TRBV5-1,CASSLYTQLLPGETQYF
TRBJ2-7,TRBV6-1,CASELASTYEQYF
TRBJ1-1,TRBV5-6,CASSLGPAEAFF
TRBJ2-7,TRBV7-9,CASSPSPGDFYEQYF
TRBJ2-3,TRBV4-1,CASSQDGGATDTQYF